The next 17 T cell receptor beta chains were all read from a single sample in a study of blood T cells in healthy people across ages (dated by TCRdb to the mid-2010s). The library was made by 5' RACE. TCRdb names Illumina HiSeq 2500 as the instrument used. A second about 7 to 11 cycle PCR used a sample-barcoded 5' primer and a J-beta primer mix. TCRdb's own reprocessing of the public reads used fastp at Q25 and MiXCR and kept productive beta chains. For every CDR3 protein sequence, its rows merge into one entry that carries the most common genes and DNA. The sample data list about 640,000 distinct CDR3 sequences, and about 53% of these were observed just once. In total, the top ten clones hold 30% to 40% of the sample. Sequenced input: blood. The receptors originated from a man aged 55-75 years in good health.

V usage is TRBV6-5 and J usage is TRBJ1-1; D is ambiguous. V dropped 2 bases and J dropped 5 bases, with 9 bases sitting between them. The CDR3 consists of 13 residues. The V gene's germline CDR1 is MNHEY and CDR2 SVGAGI. CDR3 loop: CASSYEAQTEAFF. For the CDR3, the DNA is TGTGCCAGCAGTTACGAGGCGCAAACTGAAGCTTTCTTT.

DNA for the CDR3: TGTGCCATCAGTCCACAGGGGTTGGATACGCAGTATTTT. Translated, it gives CAISPQGLDTQYF. This chain joins TRBV10-3 and TRBJ2-3; 7 nucleotides align to TRBD1. Per the germline V gene, CDR1 is ENHRY and CDR2 is SYGVKD. The CDR3 has 13 residues. The ends lost 5 bases at V and 6 bases at J; junction bases unmatched: 5.

This clonotype was observed a few times. The gene calls are TRBV20-1 and TRBJ2-5, with 10 bases identical to TRBD2. With 5 bases clipped from V and 5 bases from J, the junction kept 5 bases outside the gene matches. The CDR3 is made up of 13 amino acids. Germline V gives CDR1 DFQATT, CDR2 SNEGSKA (reference sequence). The DNA of the CDR3 is TGCAGTGCTTCCGTGGGACTAGCGGAGACCCAGTACTTC. It specifies CSASVGLAETQYF.

This clonotype was seen a handful of times. The V and J genes are TRBV4-1 and TRBJ2-5, with 11 bases fitting TRBD2. The germline V gene has CDR1 MGHRA and CDR2 YSYEKL. The CDR3 spans 16 residues. V shed 2 bases and J 5 bases; nucleotides not matched to a gene: 7. The CDR3 here is CASSQRLAGGQETQYF. DNA of the CDR3: TGCGCCAGCAGCCAACGCTTAGCGGGGGGGCAGGAGACCCAGTACTTC.

The chain couples TRBV10-2 to TRBJ2-4, with TRBD2 matching 13 bases. J gave up 13 bases and V 6 bases, and 12 bases lay outside the gene matches. Germline lookup yields CDR1 WSHSY and CDR2 SAAADI. There are 15 residues in the CDR3. CDR3 amino acids: CASRPGLAGAGEQYF. The CDR3 DNA reads as TGCGCCAGCAGGCCCGGACTAGCGGGGGCTGGAGAGCAGTACTTC.

Only one count was recorded for this clonotype. DNA of the CDR3: TGTGCCAGCAGCCAGGACACGTCTAGCAATCAGCCCCAGCATTTT. It translates to CASSQDTSSNQPQHF. This chain connects TRBV9 to TRBJ1-5, with a tentative D call TRBD1 (5 bases). Trimming pared 4 bases from V and 0 bases from J, leaving 11 bases between. CDR3 length: 15 amino acids. The V gene's germline CDR1 is SGDLS and CDR2 YYNGEE. The complete variable domain, with remaining parts taken from reference TRBV9 and TRBJ1-5, reads DSGVTQTPKHLITATGQRVTLRCSPRSGDLSVYWYQQSLDQGLQFLIQYYNGEERAKGNILERFSAQQFPDLHSELNLSSLELGDSALYFCASSQDTSSNQPQHFGDGTRLSIL.

In its sample, this clonotype was seen a few times. V gene TRBV7-2 combines with J gene TRBJ2-1; D is undetermined. Germline V gene data show CDR1 as SGHTA and CDR2 as FQGNSA. The CDR3 length is 12 residues. V was trimmed by 5 bases and J by 7 bases, leaving 9 bases between them. For the CDR3, the DNA is TGTGCCAGCAGCGAGTGGTTGAATGAGCAGTTCTTC. Encoded protein: CASSEWLNEQFF.

The chain recombines TRBV15 with TRBJ2-4, with D possibly being TRBD1 (5 bases). From germline, CDR1 is LNHNV and CDR2 YYDKDF (reference sequence). This CDR3 contains 15 residues. With 3 bases removed from V and 3 bases from J, the gap between germline ends came to 12 bases. CDR3 sequence (DNA): TGTGCCACCAGCAGTGCAGGGTCAGTCAAAAACATTCAGTACTTC. Translating gives CATSSAGSVKNIQYF.

This clonotype was seen a few times. The chain employs TRBV20-1 and TRBJ1-4; D is ambiguous. Per germline, CDR1 DFQATT and CDR2 SNEGSKA (reference sequence). V was pared by 0 bases and J by 6 bases, with 14 bases between. The CDR3 runs 15 residues. CDR3 loop: CSARDVLAEYEKLFF. For the CDR3, the DNA is TGCAGTGCTAGAGATGTGCTGGCAGAGTATGAAAAACTGTTTTTT.

The chain combines TRBV7-9 with TRBJ2-5; a possible D gene is TRBD2 (6 bases). Trimming cost V 8 bases and J 5 bases, with 15 bases left between them. Germline V gene sequence: CDR1 SEHNR, CDR2 FQNEAQ (reference sequence). There are 13 residues in the CDR3. The CDR3 DNA reads as TGTGCCAGCGCGACTAGAGGTGGGGAGACCCAGTACTTC. This sequence encodes CASATRGGETQYF.

The chain employs TRBV15 and TRBJ2-3; D gene uncertain. Trimming left V 1 base short and J 2 bases short, with 10 bases between. In germline, CDR1 is LNHNV, CDR2 YYDKDF (reference sequence). This CDR3 spans 15 amino acids. Here the CDR3 DNA reads TGTGCCACCAGCAGAGGAGCTAGACACACAGATACGCAGTATTTT. It yields the protein CATSRGARHTDTQYF.

The chain joins TRBV3-1 to TRBJ2-5; no clear D gene. TRBJ2-7 explains the end of the DNA better; the J call may be wrong. CDR3 length: 14 amino acids. The V gene's germline CDR1 is LGHDT and CDR2 YNNKEL (reference sequence). The CDR3 loop is CASSPLSGPYEQYF. The CDR3 DNA follows: TGTGCCAGCAGCCCCCTGAGTGGGCCCTACGAGCAGTACTTC.

This chain connects TRBV11-2 to TRBJ2-6; D uncertain. Trimming stripped 6 bases from V and 1 base from J, with 10 bases between. Germline lookup yields CDR1 SGHAT and CDR2 FQNNGV. This CDR3 comprises 15 residues. CDR3 nucleotides: TGTGCCAGCAGGGACGGTTCATCTGGGGCCAACGTCCTGACTTTC. This codes for CASRDGSSGANVLTF.

The chain carries TRBV9 and TRBJ2-3, with 9 bases fitting TRBD2. V gave up 0 bases and J gave up 8 bases; unmatched junction bases: 10. Germline CDR1 is SGDLS and CDR2 is YYNGEE. The CDR3 totals 16 residues. The CDR3 is CASSVELAGSRGTQYF. In nucleotides, the CDR3 is TGTGCCAGCAGCGTAGAGCTAGCGGGGTCCAGGGGTACGCAGTATTTT.

The V and J genes are TRBV12-3 or TRBV12-4 and TRBJ2-5; unclear D gene. CDR3 length: 13 residues. Trimming stripped 4 bases from V and 11 bases from J, with 17 bases between. CDR3 bases: TGTGCCAGCAGTTCCCGGTACCCGGAAGAGCAGTACTTC. Its translation is CASSSRYPEEQYF.

V gene TRBV6-4 combines with J gene TRBJ2-7; D is unresolved. Germline lookup yields CDR1 MRHNA and CDR2 SNTAGT. Trimming stripped 5 bases from V and 2 bases from J, with 16 bases between. This CDR3 region has 15 residues. CDR3 DNA sequence: TGTGCCAGCAGTTCAACTTCGAAGGCCCCCTACGAGCAGTACTTC. The encoded protein is CASSSTSKAPYEQYF.

CDR3 nucleotides: TGCGCCAGCAGCCCCCCCCTAGGGAGCGGATCCTACGAGCAGTACTTC. Its translation is CASSPPLGSGSYEQYF. The chain couples TRBV4-1 to TRBJ2-5; perhaps TRBD2 as D (5 bases). The DNA end favors TRBJ2-7, so the J call may be wrong. This CDR3 comprises 16 residues. CDR1 MGHRA and CDR2 YSYEKL come from the germline V gene.